Below are 22 T cell receptor beta chains sequenced from a single sample in a study of T cell repertoires in cytomegalovirus infection. TCRdb reanalysed the reads using MiXCR and keeps one entry per CDR3 protein. The table includes about 900,000 distinct CDR3 sequences, around 32% detected once. These receptors have no identified antigens. Sequenced material: cultured CD8+ T cells from PBMCs, taken from culture after CMV antigen stimulation. The receptor source for this set is a human donor in good health (CMV status not recorded). Some clones in this sample may be carry-over from other donors' samples.

This clonotype was seen only a few times. V and J are TRBV9 and TRBJ1-3; D ambiguous. Germline V gene lookup returns CDR1 SGDLS and CDR2 YYNGEE. Trimming stripped 0 bases from V and 0 bases from J, with 13 bases between. This CDR3 has 17 amino acids. In DNA, the CDR3 is TGTGCCAGCAGCGTAGGTCCCTCGCGGGCCTCTGGAAACACCATATATTTT. Residues: CASSVGPSRASGNTIYF.

The J gene is TRBJ2-4, the V gene TRBV19; TRBD2 is a possible D gene (7 bases). The CDR3 is 16 amino acids. The germline V and J ends were trimmed by 2 bases and 7 bases, with 18 bases remaining between them. The germline gives CDR1 LNHDA, CDR2 SQIVND (reference sequence). The CDR3 sequence is CASSIRGEGLWNIQYF. For the CDR3, the DNA is TGTGCCAGTAGTATAAGGGGGGAGGGCCTATGGAACATTCAGTACTTC.

This clonotype was seen many times. The chain joins TRBV7-6 to TRBJ2-4, with D possibly TRBD1 on 7 matching bases. Trimming took off 1 base at V and 10 bases at J, with 17 bases between the two ends. CDR1 is SGHVS and CDR2 is FNYEAQ in the germline V gene. The CDR3 covers 15 residues. The CDR3 nucleotides read TGTGCCAGCAGCTTAGGGGGGGACAGCCTCCAGATTCAGTACTTC. It codes for CASSLGGDSLQIQYF.

This clonotype showed up just a few times. CDR3 in amino acids: CATSQTPARRGARGNEQFF. In DNA form, the CDR3 reads TGTGCCACCTCCCAAACGCCAGCGCGGCGGGGGGCCCGGGGCAATGAGCAGTTCTTC. The genes are TRBV24-1 and TRBJ2-1, with 8 bases that match TRBD2. V dropped 9 bases and J dropped 6; count of bases not matched to a gene: 24. Germline V gives CDR1 KGHDR, CDR2 SFDVKD. The CDR3 extends over 19 amino acids.

This clonotype was recorded a few times. The chain joins TRBV23-1 to TRBJ2-2; D gene ambiguous. TRBV23-1 is labeled an ORF, and its function is uncertain. The CDR3 covers 16 residues. V gave up 3 bases and J gave up 0 bases, with 11 bases separating them. The CDR3 loop reads CASSHPDTPNTGELFF. The CDR3 nucleotides are TGCGCCAGCAGTCACCCCGACACACCGAACACCGGGGAGCTGTTTTTT.

The chain combines TRBV10-3 with TRBJ2-1; D might be TRBD1 (6 bases). The germline CDR1 and CDR2 sequences are ENHRY and SYGVKD. This CDR3 spans 15 amino acids. V lost 4 bases and J 5 bases, leaving 15 bases between the germline ends. The DNA for the CDR3 is TGTGCCATCAGTGGTGGGCCCGACAGGAACAATGAGCAGTTCTTC. Encoded protein: CAISGGPDRNNEQFF.

This clonotype was recorded a few times. The chain links TRBV7-9 to TRBJ2-1, with TRBD2 matching 7 bases. Trimming cost V 4 bases and J 0 bases; bases outside gene matches: 6. CDR1 is SEHNR and CDR2 is FQNEAQ in the germline V gene (reference sequence). CDR3 size: 16 residues. CDR3 nucleotide sequence: TGTGCCAGCAGCTCCGGGGAGGGGCTCTCCTACAATGAGCAGTTCTTC. This codes for CASSSGEGLSYNEQFF.

The J gene is TRBJ2-3, the V gene TRBV7-2; D might be TRBD2 (6 bases). V lost 1 base to trimming and J lost 2 bases, with 10 bases between them. The CDR3 is 15 residues long. Germline V CDR1 and CDR2: SGHTA, FQGNSA. The chain's CDR3 is CASSLVAEHTDTQYF. The CDR3 DNA is TGTGCCAGCAGCTTAGTAGCGGAACACACAGATACGCAGTATTTT.

The chain's CDR3 is CASSLRGKYNEQFF. CDR3 sequence (DNA): TGTGCCAGCAGTTTAAGGGGGAAGTACAATGAGCAGTTCTTC. This chain links TRBV27 with TRBJ2-1, with D tentatively TRBD1 (6 bases). CDR3 length equals 14 residues. The V gene's germline CDR1 is MNHEY and CDR2 SMNVEV (reference sequence). The V end lost 2 bases, the J end lost 4 bases, and 9 bases lay between the germline ends.

The chain is built from TRBV19 and TRBJ2-1; tentative D call: TRBD1 (7 bases). Trimming stripped 9 bases from V and 4 bases from J, with 19 bases between. Germline CDR1 reads LNHDA; CDR2 reads SQIVND (reference sequence). The CDR3 has 15 residues. The CDR3 DNA is TGTGCCAGCCGGGACAGTCCAGGGACTTACAATGAGCAGTTCTTC. Its translation: CASRDSPGTYNEQFF.

The table lists this clonotype with a few counts. This chain uses TRBV4-1 with TRBJ1-1, with D tentatively TRBD1 (5 bases). There are 17 residues in the CDR3. Trimming pared 4 bases from V and 1 base from J, leaving 19 bases between. From germline, CDR1 is MGHRA and CDR2 YSYEKL. The CDR3, as DNA: TGCGCCAGCAGCCCGAACACCGGTGGGACGGGGAACACTGAAGCTTTCTTT. Its translation: CASSPNTGGTGNTEAFF.

The chain combines TRBV5-5 with TRBJ2-1; possibly TRBD1 or TRBD2 for D (5 bases each). In germline, CDR1 is SGHKS, CDR2 YYEKEE (reference sequence). Trimming took off 4 bases at V and 0 bases at J, with 11 bases between the two ends. The CDR3 spans 15 residues. CDR3 sequence reads: CASSPLRGSYNEQFF. DNA for the CDR3: TGTGCCAGCAGCCCCTTGAGGGGCTCCTACAATGAGCAGTTCTTC.

The gene calls are TRBV4-3 and TRBJ2-1; D is perhaps TRBD2 (5 bases). The V end was cut by 0 bases, the J end by 3 bases, with 12 bases between. Germline V gene data show CDR1 as LGHNA and CDR2 as YSLEER. The CDR3 runs 16 residues. CDR3 protein: CASSQDTGLHYNEQFF. The CDR3, as DNA: TGCGCCAGCAGCCAAGATACCGGACTTCACTACAATGAGCAGTTCTTC.

This clonotype has more than one count but fewer than ten. The chain carries TRBV27 and TRBJ2-7; D is undetermined. The germline CDR1 and CDR2 sequences are MNHEY and SMNVEV (reference sequence). This CDR3 spans 14 amino acids. Between the trimmed V and J ends, which lost 3 bases and 2 bases, there was a span of 11 bases. The CDR3 region has the DNA TGTGCCAGCAGTTTTTCGTCCCCCCCCTACGAGCAGTACTTC. Translating it yields CASSFSSPPYEQYF.

Only a few counts were recorded for this clonotype. V usage is TRBV19 and J usage is TRBJ2-7; D not resolved. Trimming removed 10 bases from V and 2 bases from J, with 12 bases in between. Germline V gene lookup returns CDR1 LNHDA and CDR2 SQIVND (reference sequence). The CDR3 is made up of 12 amino acids. The CDR3 sequence is CATSDGPYEQYF. The CDR3 region has the DNA TGTGCCACCTCAGACGGTCCCTACGAGCAGTACTTC.

This clonotype was seen ten or more times. The chain carries TRBV7-8 and TRBJ2-1; D might be TRBD1 (6 bases). Germline lookup yields CDR1 SGHVS and CDR2 FQNEAQ. The CDR3 covers 16 residues. The germline V and J ends were trimmed by 4 bases and 4 bases, with 17 bases remaining between them. The CDR3 sequence is CASSSTTGTTYNEQFF. CDR3 nucleotides: TGTGCCAGCAGCTCTACCACCGGGACAACATACAATGAGCAGTTCTTC.

This chain connects TRBV7-8 to TRBJ2-3; 11 bases are a match to TRBD2. V gave up 2 bases and J gave up 6 bases; unmatched junction bases: 7. Looked up from germline, CDR1 is SGHVS and CDR2 is FQNEAQ. CDR3 length: 16 residues. The CDR3 here is CASSLPGLAVGDTQYF. The CDR3 DNA is TGTGCCAGCAGCTTACCGGGACTAGCGGTGGGGGATACGCAGTATTTT.

The V and J genes are TRBV6-1 and TRBJ1-4; tentatively, D is TRBD1 (5 bases). The CDR3 is made up of 16 amino acids. V was cut by 7 bases and J by 0 bases, with 15 bases left in between. Germline CDR1 is MNHNS and CDR2 is SASEGT. The CDR3 here is CASTPDSFATNEKLFF. DNA for the CDR3: TGTGCCAGCACTCCAGACAGTTTCGCAACTAATGAAAAACTGTTTTTT.

The chain employs TRBV7-9 and TRBJ2-7; the D call may be TRBD1 or TRBD2 (6 bases each). Trimming pared 4 bases from V and 5 bases from J, leaving 21 bases between. This CDR3 is 16 amino acids long. Germline assignment: CDR1 SEHNR and CDR2 FQNEAQ (reference sequence). The CDR3 sequence is CASSSNTGAQSHEQYF. The CDR3 DNA reads TGTGCCAGCAGCTCAAATACGGGGGCCCAATCCCACGAGCAGTACTTC.

This clonotype occurred a few times. The gene calls are TRBV6-5 and TRBJ1-1, with D hard to call. The CDR3 runs 16 residues. CDR1 MNHEY and CDR2 SVGAGI come from the germline V gene. V shed 7 bases and J shed 1 base, with 19 bases lying between them. In DNA, the CDR3 is TGTGCCAGCACCAATCCCCGGACGGCTCAGAACACTGAAGCTTTCTTT. Translating gives CASTNPRTAQNTEAFF.

This clonotype was seen only a few times. The chain links TRBV12-3 or TRBV12-4 to TRBJ2-1; D is perhaps TRBD1 or TRBD2 (5 bases each). The V end was cut by 1 base, the J end by 9 bases, with 19 bases between. The CDR3 contains 16 residues. CDR3 residues: CASSLVSRGPASEQFF. Written as DNA, the CDR3 is TGTGCCAGCAGTTTAGTATCCCGGGGCCCAGCTAGTGAGCAGTTCTTC.

The chain joins TRBV29-1 to TRBJ2-7; 7 bases match TRBD1. The germline V gene has CDR1 SQVTM and CDR2 ANQGSEA. CDR3 length: 13 residues. The V and J ends lost 6 bases and 0 bases, in that order; junction bases with no gene match: 5. The CDR3 loop is CSVRTGGSYEQYF. For the CDR3, the DNA is TGCAGCGTACGGACAGGCGGCTCCTACGAGCAGTACTTC.